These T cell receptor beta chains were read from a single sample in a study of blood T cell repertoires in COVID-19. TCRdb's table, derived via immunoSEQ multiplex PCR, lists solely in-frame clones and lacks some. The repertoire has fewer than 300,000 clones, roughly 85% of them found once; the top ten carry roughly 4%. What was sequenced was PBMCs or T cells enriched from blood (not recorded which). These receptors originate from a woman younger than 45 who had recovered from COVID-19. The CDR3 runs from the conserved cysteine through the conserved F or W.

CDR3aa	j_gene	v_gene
CASSELDRASNYGYTF	TRBJ1-2	TRBV21-1
CASSLDLRLYNEQFF	TRBJ2-1	TRBV11-2
CASSVSGSYTF	TRBJ1-2	TRBV10-2
CAWSRGQGNYGYTF	TRBJ1-2	TRBV30
CASRQGPQETQYF	TRBJ2-5	TRBV6-5
CASRIGRGGSYEQYF	TRBJ2-7	TRBV7-2
CASSEQFDFSYEQYF	TRBJ2-7	TRBV6-1
CASSFETSGERNQPQHF	TRBJ1-5	TRBV28
CASSLESRRTYNEQFF	TRBJ2-1	TRBV11-2
CASSFRDRGYGYTF	TRBJ1-2	TRBV6-5
CASSPGDAYEQYF	TRBJ2-7	TRBV19
CSVGGQGAYEQYF	TRBJ2-7	TRBV29-1
CARSAPSGGELFF	TRBJ2-2	TRBV2
CASSSQNTGELFF	TRBJ2-2	TRBV9
CASSGQRQGGYNEQFF	TRBJ2-1	TRBV10-1
CASSLRDFEKLFF	TRBJ1-4	TRBV14
CASSPRGSGRGDNEQFF	TRBJ2-1	TRBV28
CAWSRPGIDTEAFF	TRBJ1-1	TRBV30
CASSLVAGETQYF	TRBJ2-5	TRBV11-3
CAGSLGDTNQPQHF	TRBJ1-5	TRBV28
CSAEGGSSYEQYF	TRBJ2-7	TRBV29-1
CASSYRAEAFF	TRBJ1-1	TRBV6-2/TRBV6-3
CSVRETGGTQYF	TRBJ2-5	TRBV29-1
CASSLRGGSNQPQHF	TRBJ1-5	TRBV7-2
CSAGDLYGYTF	TRBJ1-2	TRBV20-1
CASSKGSQETQYF	TRBJ2-5	TRBV11-3
CASSLGATGELFF	TRBJ2-2	TRBV5-5
CASSDTDRGSNNSPLHF	TRBJ1-6	TRBV28
CASSQRTGGAGYEQYF	TRBJ2-7	TRBV11-1
CASSFAGQETQYF	TRBJ2-5	TRBV5-1
CASSHDSAYEQYF	TRBJ2-7	TRBV5-6
CASSELGDWNTEAFF	TRBJ1-1	TRBV25-1
CASSQDAGTGGEKLFF	TRBJ1-4	TRBV4-2
CASSEGVPAVEQYF	TRBJ2-7	TRBV13
CASSSFYEQYF	TRBJ2-7	TRBV3-1/TRBV3-2
CASSLDGGSYEQYF	TRBJ2-7	TRBV7-9
CASSLTERATEAFF	TRBJ1-1	TRBV19
CASSFQDYGYTF	TRBJ1-2	TRBV5-5
CASSLRAQRVVNTEAFF	TRBJ1-1	TRBV5-1
CASSLLRDSQLYEQYF	TRBJ2-7	TRBV28
CASSLASPAGVYGYTF	TRBJ1-2	TRBV27
CAWNGGKTYEQYF	TRBJ2-7	TRBV30
CASSLILDSNYEQYF	TRBJ2-7	TRBV11-2
CASSSGRESRNYGYTF	TRBJ1-2	TRBV19
CASSLEQSNGELFF	TRBJ2-2	TRBV5-1
CAISEENEQYF	TRBJ2-7	TRBV10-3
CASQGQGRRTEAFF	TRBJ1-1	TRBV6-5
CASSPRISPKPYEQYF	TRBJ2-7	TRBV7-8
CASSLSRASGNTIYF	TRBJ1-3	TRBV27
CASSPSGGSYEQYF	TRBJ2-7	TRBV9
CASSLGQGGEKLFF	TRBJ1-4	TRBV5-1
CASTLGGGDTEAFF	TRBJ1-1	TRBV7-9
CASTRGDTQYF	TRBJ2-3	TRBV19
CASSLGRAPVDNEQFF	TRBJ2-1	TRBV7-2
CAWSGQPYEQYF	TRBJ2-7	TRBV30